A single sample is the source of the 2 T cell receptor beta chains below, sequenced in a study of spatial heterogeneity in lung cancer. Time point described: sample taken at primary tumor resection. Material for sequencing was whole RNA from tumor, nontumor lung or frozen PBMC, left unsorted. TCRdb analysed the 5' RACE reads with MiXCR anew, one entry per CDR3 protein. The data hold about 50,000 distinct CDR3 sequences, with 7.5% to 9% observed a single time. The sequencing used PBMCs, collected at surgery. The receptors derive from a female donor with early-stage non-small cell lung cancer.

This clonotype has just a few counts. This sequence joins TRBV11-2 and TRBJ1-6, with unresolved D. V was pared by 3 bases and J by 0 bases, with 15 bases between. The CDR3 totals 18 residues. CDR1 and CDR2 from the germline V gene are SGHAT and FQNNGV. Written as DNA, the CDR3 is TGTGCCAGCAGCTTCCATTCTCCCGGAGGCTCCTATAATTCACCCCTCCACTTT. This codes for CASSFHSPGGSYNSPLHF.

This clonotype was found a few times. The V and J genes are TRBV20-1 and TRBJ2-3; 13 bases are shared with TRBD2. V lost 5 bases, J lost 4 bases, and 9 bases stayed unmatched. The CDR3 length is 16 residues. Germline values: CDR1 DFQATT, CDR2 SNEGSKA (reference sequence). This chain's CDR3 is CSAVPGLAGPPDTQYF. The CDR3 nucleotides are TGCAGTGCTGTTCCGGGACTAGCGGGGCCGCCAGATACGCAGTATTTT.